Listed here are 12 T cell receptor beta chains from one sample, sequenced in a study of siplizumab effects on memory and regulatory T cells. Sequencing was performed with immunoSEQ multiplex PCR; in TCRdb, only in-frame clones are kept and a portion is missing. The sample carries tens of thousands of clones, roughly 94% recorded once. Sequenced sample: CD8+ T cells sorted from blood. Receptor source: a human donor in good health.

V gene TRBV25-1 combines with J gene TRBJ2-5, with 7 bases aligning to TRBD2. V dropped 9 bases and J dropped 5; count of bases not matched to a gene: 3. This CDR3 region has 11 residues. The V gene's germline CDR1 is MGHDK and CDR2 SYGVNS. CDR3 sequence (DNA): TGTGCCAGTAAGGGAGGGGAGACCCAGTACTTC. Translated, it gives CASKGGETQYF.

The chain employs TRBV7-9 and TRBJ1-3; D ambiguous. The germline gives CDR1 SEHNR, CDR2 FQNEAQ (reference sequence). Trimming left V 1 base short and J 0 bases short, with 10 bases between. This CDR3 is 16 amino acids long. This chain's CDR3 is CASSLGARSSGNTIYF. The DNA of the CDR3 is TGTGCCAGCAGCTTAGGTGCACGGAGCTCTGGAAACACCATATATTTT.

This sequence joins TRBV4-1 and TRBJ2-7; D unresolved. This CDR3 is built from 15 residues. V dropped 2 bases and J dropped 0 bases, with 11 bases sitting between them. Germline loops: CDR1 MGHRA, CDR2 YSYEKL. Written as DNA, the CDR3 is TGCGCCAGCAGCCAATTTGGGTCCCTCTCCTACGAGCAGTACTTC. Amino acid sequence: CASSQFGSLSYEQYF.

J is TRBJ2-1 and V is TRBV7-9, with D tentatively TRBD1 or TRBD2 (5 bases each). Trimming took off 5 bases at V and 8 bases at J, with 22 bases between the two ends. Germline assignment: CDR1 SEHNR and CDR2 FQNEAQ (reference sequence). The CDR3 length is 16 residues. The CDR3 nucleotides read TGTGCCAGCAGCCCCATACTACGTCAACTGGGGGATGAGCAGTTCTTC. Translated: CASSPILRQLGDEQFF.

The chain employs TRBV9 and TRBJ2-7; a weak D match, TRBD2 (5 bases). Germline CDR1 is SGDLS and CDR2 is YYNGEE. The CDR3 sequence is 15 residues long. V shed 0 bases and J shed 4 bases, with 14 bases lying between them. The CDR3 loop is CASSVGVGDSYEQYF. The CDR3 bases are TGTGCCAGCAGCGTAGGTGTGGGAGATTCTTACGAGCAGTACTTC.

This chain joins TRBV7-9 and TRBJ2-5; 9 bases match TRBD1. The V gene's germline CDR1 is SEHNR and CDR2 FQNEAQ (reference sequence). The length of the CDR3 is 14 residues. Losses at the gene ends were 5 bases for V and 5 bases for J; bases not matched to a gene: 6. The CDR3 region is CASSDRGRAETQYF. DNA of the CDR3: TGTGCCAGCAGCGACAGGGGGAGGGCGGAGACCCAGTACTTC.

As concerns this clone: The germline gene is not matched at one end of the junction; a read error may be the cause. This chain links TRBV29-1 with TRBJ2-5; TRBD1 agrees at 9 bases. The DNA end lines up better with TRBJ2-7; the J call may be wrong. CDR3 length equals 16 residues. Germline V gene lookup returns CDR1 SQVTM and CDR2 ANQGSEA. The CDR3 nucleotides read TGCAGCGTTAAAGAAATTGGGACAGGGAAATCCTACGAGCAGTACTTC. It specifies CSVKEIGTGKSYEQYF.

The V call is TRBV9, the J call TRBJ2-1; D unclear. This CDR3 spans 13 amino acids. V gave up 0 bases and J gave up 9 bases, with 10 bases separating them. Germline loops: CDR1 SGDLS, CDR2 YYNGEE. The CDR3 here is CASSVAYGSEQFF. For the CDR3, the DNA is TGTGCCAGCAGCGTAGCATATGGAAGTGAGCAGTTCTTC.

This chain uses TRBV7-9 with TRBJ1-5; 8 nucleotides agree with TRBD1. CDR1 is SEHNR and CDR2 is FQNEAQ in the germline V gene (reference sequence). V was clipped by 1 base and J by 11 bases; unmatched bases: 1. This CDR3 contains 12 residues. In DNA, the CDR3 is TGTGCCAGCAGCTTAGGGACAGGGACCCAGCATTTT. Its protein product is CASSLGTGTQHF. The whole variable domain, remainder taken from reference TRBV7-9 and TRBJ1-5, is DTGVSQNPRHKITKRGQNVTFRCDPISEHNRLYWYRQTLGQGPEFLTYFQNEAQLEKSRLLSDRFSAERPKGSFSTLEIQRTEQGDSAMYLCASSLGTGTQHFGDGTRLSIL.

The V and J genes are TRBV5-1 and TRBJ2-6, with D possibly matching TRBD2 (6 bases). The CDR3 spans 19 residues. Germline V gene sequence: CDR1 SGHRS, CDR2 YFSETQ. Trimming left V 4 bases short and J 0 bases short, with 20 bases between. CDR3 residues: CASSAPGLKITSGANVLTF. CDR3 nucleotide sequence: TGCGCCAGCAGCGCTCCGGGACTGAAAATTACCTCTGGGGCCAACGTCCTGACTTTC.

The J gene is TRBJ2-3, the V gene TRBV19; 11 nucleotides agree with TRBD1. V was pared by 9 bases and J by 6 bases, with 8 bases of the junction left unmatched. Germline-derived CDR1 and CDR2 are LNHDA and SQIVND (reference sequence). The CDR3 spans 14 residues. In nucleotides, the CDR3 is TGTGCCAGCCGAAGGACAGGGGGCCGGGATACGCAGTATTTT. It translates to CASRRTGGRDTQYF.

V gene TRBV7-8 combines with J gene TRBJ1-2, with 9 bases fitting TRBD1. Trimming at V came to 5 bases and at J to 4 bases, leaving 2 bases not matched to a gene. CDR1 SGHVS and CDR2 FQNEAQ come from the germline V gene. There are 13 residues in the CDR3. The CDR3 nucleotides read TGTGCCAGCAGCACAGGGGGCGTCTATGGCTACACCTTC. Residues: CASSTGGVYGYTF.